Below, 18 T cell receptor beta chains from the same sample are listed, as sequenced in a study of T cells in localized non-small cell lung cancer. Using immunoSEQ multiplex PCR, the repertoire was profiled, and TCRdb retains in-frame clones only, with some absent. The table lists 40,000 or so clones, 86% of them singletons. The sequencing used peripheral blood, collected before any cancer treatment. These receptors were obtained from a man aged 35 to 70 with stage I lung adenocarcinoma.

V gene TRBV7-9 combines with J gene TRBJ1-1; D gene uncertain. Germline values: CDR1 SEHNR, CDR2 FQNEAQ (reference sequence). The V and J ends lost 5 bases and 5 bases respectively, with 6 bases between them. The CDR3 runs to 11 residues. CDR3: CASSPETEAFF. The CDR3 DNA reads TGTGCCAGCAGCCCCGAAACTGAAGCTTTCTTT.

The rearrangement links TRBV4-2 to TRBJ2-1; D perhaps matches TRBD2 (6 bases). The germline gives CDR1 LGHNA, CDR2 YNFKEQ. The CDR3 totals 12 residues. Trimming stripped 4 bases from V and 12 bases from J, with 13 bases between. The CDR3 sequence: CASSPRLGGQFF. The CDR3 DNA follows: TGTGCCAGCAGCCCCCGACTAGGCGGGCAGTTCTTC.

The chain uses TRBV7-2 and TRBJ2-3, with D tentatively TRBD1 (8 bases). The V end was cut by 7 bases, the J end by 7 bases, with 21 bases between. This CDR3 comprises 15 residues. Germline CDR1 reads SGHTA; CDR2 reads FQGNSA. CDR3 in amino acids: CASIQGGGPGYTQYF. CDR3 nucleotide sequence: TGTGCCAGCATACAGGGGGGAGGGCCCGGGTATACGCAGTATTTT.

The CDR3 sequence: CASSLSGQASQYF. The CDR3 DNA reads as TGTGCCAGCAGTTTATCGGGACAGGCGTCGCAGTATTTT. The chain carries TRBV27 and TRBJ2-3, with 8 bases fitting TRBD1. Losses at the gene ends were 0 bases for V and 10 bases for J; bases not matched to a gene: 3. The CDR3 is 13 residues long. Germline V CDR1 and CDR2: MNHEY, SMNVEV (reference sequence).

With regard to this clone: The CDR3 does not end in the conserved phenylalanine or tryptophan, so this is likely a read error. V gene TRBV28 combines with J gene TRBJ1-2; TRBD1 is a possible D gene (6 bases). Germline CDR1 and CDR2: MDHEN and SYDVKM. The length of the CDR3 is 13 residues. V lost 5 bases and J lost 5, with 12 bases in between. The CDR3 region has the DNA TGTGCCAGCAGTCAGGGGACATCTTATGGCTACACCCTC. As protein: CASSQGTSYGYTL.

The genes are TRBV4-1 and TRBJ2-5; D unresolved. V was pared by 0 bases and J by 5 bases, with 10 bases between. Germline V gene data show CDR1 as MGHRA and CDR2 as YSYEKL. The CDR3 is made up of 14 amino acids. The DNA of the CDR3 is TGCGCCAGCAGCCAAGATCGATCCCAGGAGACCCAGTACTTC. Encoded protein: CASSQDRSQETQYF.

The V gene is TRBV27, the J gene TRBJ1-5; D remains ambiguous. Germline assignment: CDR1 MNHEY and CDR2 SMNVEV (reference sequence). Trimming cost V 1 base and J 1 base, with 8 bases left between them. This CDR3 is built from 15 residues. As DNA, the CDR3 is TGTGCCAGCAGTTTATACTCGCAGAGCAATCAGCCCCAGCATTTT. Translation gives CASSLYSQSNQPQHF.

The CDR3 sequence: CASSLRENSGANVLTF. As DNA, the CDR3 is TGTGCCAGCAGTTTACGAGAAAACTCTGGGGCCAACGTCCTGACTTTC. The chain combines TRBV27 with TRBJ2-6; D not resolved. The CDR3 loop spans 16 amino acids. Germline CDR1 and CDR2: MNHEY and SMNVEV (reference sequence). V dropped 2 bases and J dropped 0 bases, with 8 bases sitting between them. Filled out from reference TRBV27 and TRBJ2-6, the complete variable domain reads EAQVTQNPRYLITVTGKKLTVTCSQNMNHEYMSWYRQDPGLGLRQIYYSMNVEVTDKGDVPEGYKVSRKEKRNFPLILESPSPNQTSLYFCASSLRENSGANVLTFGAGSRLTVL.

The V gene is TRBV15, the J gene TRBJ2-7, with D possibly matching TRBD2 (6 bases). The CDR3 has 12 residues. Trimming pared 3 bases from V and 3 bases from J, leaving 6 bases between. CDR1 and CDR2 (germline): LNHNV, YYDKDF (reference sequence). CDR3 in amino acids: CATSRGGYEQYF. Here the CDR3 DNA reads TGTGCCACCAGCAGGGGAGGCTACGAGCAGTACTTC. The entire variable domain, with the rest obtained from reference TRBV15 and TRBJ2-7, is as follows: DAMVIQNPRYQVTQFGKPVTLSCSQTLNHNVMYWYQQKSSQAPKLLFHYYDKDFNNEADTPDNFQSRRPNTSFCFLDIRSPGLGDTAMYLCATSRGGYEQYFGPGTRLTVT.

The V call is TRBV5-1, the J call TRBJ1-5, with 10 nucleotides matching TRBD1. Germline values: CDR1 SGHRS, CDR2 YFSETQ. The CDR3 has 15 amino acids. V trimming: 8 bases; J trimming: 5 bases; junction bases outside the gene matches: 10. This CDR3 reads CASKVGQGIHQPQHF. For the CDR3, the DNA is TGCGCCAGTAAGGTGGGACAGGGGATCCATCAGCCCCAGCATTTT.

The chain uses TRBV2 and TRBJ2-1; no reliable D call. Trimming shortened V by 3 bases and J by 8 bases, and 11 bases separated the two germline ends. The CDR3 consists of 13 residues. Germline V gene lookup returns CDR1 SNHLY and CDR2 FYNNEI. The CDR3 DNA follows: TGTGCCAGCAGTGAGTCCAGCAGCGATGAGCAGTTCTTC. This encodes CASSESSSDEQFF.

The chain recombines TRBV4-1 with TRBJ2-1; D call uncertain. V was trimmed by 0 bases and J by 7 bases, leaving 13 bases between them. The CDR3 loop spans 15 amino acids. CDR1 is MGHRA, CDR2 YSYEKL, per germline. The CDR3 loop reads CASSQDYASGNEQFF. The CDR3 coding sequence is TGCGCCAGCAGCCAAGATTACGCGAGTGGAAATGAGCAGTTCTTC.

This chain uses TRBV5-1 with TRBJ2-1, with 13 bases identical to TRBD2. This CDR3 is 14 amino acids long. Germline-derived CDR1 and CDR2 are SGHRS and YFSETQ. V lost 4 bases, J lost 9 bases, and 4 bases stayed unmatched. This chain's CDR3 is CASSPGTSGIEQFF. The CDR3 DNA follows: TGCGCCAGCAGCCCTGGGACTAGCGGGATTGAGCAGTTCTTC.

V usage is TRBV6-5 and J usage is TRBJ2-7; 7 bases are shared with TRBD1. The CDR3 loop spans 15 amino acids. V shed 6 bases, J shed 0 bases, and the junction held 8 bases outside the gene matches. The germline gives CDR1 MNHEY, CDR2 SVGAGI. CDR3 sequence: CASSPSGQISYEQYF. Here the CDR3 DNA reads TGTGCCAGCAGCCCCTCGGGACAGATCTCCTACGAGCAGTACTTC.

The V gene is TRBV9, the J gene TRBJ2-7; weak D call: TRBD2 (6 bases). V lost 0 bases, J lost 6 bases, and 13 bases lay in between. This CDR3 is built from 14 residues. Per the germline V gene, CDR1 is SGDLS and CDR2 is YYNGEE. In DNA, the CDR3 is TGTGCCAGCAGCGTAGACCAGCGGGTCGGCGAGCAGTACTTC. Amino acids: CASSVDQRVGEQYF.

The chain joins TRBV7-6 to TRBJ1-1, with TRBD1 matching over 7 bases. The CDR3 totals 13 residues. J was trimmed by 3 bases and V by 3 bases; bases with no gene match: 1. Looked up from germline, CDR1 is SGHVS and CDR2 is FNYEAQ. In DNA, the CDR3 is TGTGCCAGCAGCTTCGGACAGGACACTGAAGCTTTCTTT. Amino acids: CASSFGQDTEAFF.

The rearrangement joins TRBV7-9 to TRBJ1-1, with 9 bases matching TRBD1. Unmatched junction bases numbered 23, after V lost 4 bases and J lost 11 bases. The V gene's germline CDR1 is SEHNR and CDR2 FQNEAQ (reference sequence). The CDR3 consists of 18 residues. DNA for the CDR3: TGTGCCAGCAGCTCCCTATTAGGGACCGGGACAGGGATTGCAATGGCTTTCTTT. Protein product: CASSSLLGTGTGIAMAFF.

The genes are TRBV7-3 and TRBJ2-2, with a weak D call TRBD1 (6 bases). Germline CDR1 is SGHTA and CDR2 is FQGTGA. With 5 bases removed from V and 1 base from J, the gap between germline ends came to 8 bases. The CDR3 loop spans 14 amino acids. Here the CDR3 DNA reads TGTGCCAGCAGCGTGGGACAGAACACCGGGGAGCTGTTTTTT. Amino acids: CASSVGQNTGELFF.